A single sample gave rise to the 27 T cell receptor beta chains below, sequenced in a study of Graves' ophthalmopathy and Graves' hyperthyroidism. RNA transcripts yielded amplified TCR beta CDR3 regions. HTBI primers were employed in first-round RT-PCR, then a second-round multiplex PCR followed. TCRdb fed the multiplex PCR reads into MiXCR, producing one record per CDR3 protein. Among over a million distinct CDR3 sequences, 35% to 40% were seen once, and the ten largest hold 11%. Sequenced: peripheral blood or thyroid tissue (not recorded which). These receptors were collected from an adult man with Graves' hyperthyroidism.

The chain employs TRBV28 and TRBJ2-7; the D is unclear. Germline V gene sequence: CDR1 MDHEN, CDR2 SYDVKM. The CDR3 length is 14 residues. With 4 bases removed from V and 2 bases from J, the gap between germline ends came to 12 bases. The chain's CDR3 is CASSWVIGTYEQYF. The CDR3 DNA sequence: TGTGCCAGCAGTTGGGTTATAGGAACCTACGAGCAGTACTTC. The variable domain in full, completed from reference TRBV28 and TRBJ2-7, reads DVKVTQSSRYLVKRTGEKVFLECVQDMDHENMFWYRQDPGLGLRLIYFSYDVKMKEKGDIPEGYSVSREKKERFSLILESASTNQTSMYLCASSWVIGTYEQYFGPGTRLTVT.

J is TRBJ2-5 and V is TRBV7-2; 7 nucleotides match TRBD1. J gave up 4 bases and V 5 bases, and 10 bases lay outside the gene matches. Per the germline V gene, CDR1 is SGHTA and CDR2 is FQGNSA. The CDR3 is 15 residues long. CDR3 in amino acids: CASSLGGIGRETQYF. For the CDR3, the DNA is TGTGCCAGCAGCCTAGGGGGCATTGGCCGAGAGACCCAGTACTTC. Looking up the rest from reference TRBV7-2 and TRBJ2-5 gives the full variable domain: GAGVSQSPSNKVTEKGKDVELRCDPISGHTALYWYRQSLGQGLEFLIYFQGNSAPDKSGLPSDRFSAERTGGSVSTLTIQRTQQEDSAVYLCASSLGGIGRETQYFGPGTRLLVL.

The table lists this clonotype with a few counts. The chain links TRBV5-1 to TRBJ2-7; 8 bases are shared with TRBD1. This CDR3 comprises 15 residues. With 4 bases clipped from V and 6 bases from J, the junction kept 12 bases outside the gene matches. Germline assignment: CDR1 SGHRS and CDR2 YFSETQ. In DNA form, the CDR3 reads TGCGCCAGCAGCGACAGACAGGGGAATGGAGTCGAGCAGTACTTC. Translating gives CASSDRQGNGVEQYF.

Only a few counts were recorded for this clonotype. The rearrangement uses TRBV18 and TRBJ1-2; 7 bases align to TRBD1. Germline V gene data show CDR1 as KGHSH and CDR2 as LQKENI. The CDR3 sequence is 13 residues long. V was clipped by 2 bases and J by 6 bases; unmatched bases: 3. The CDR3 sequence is CASSPWDSHGYTF. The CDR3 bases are TGTGCCAGCTCACCATGGGACAGCCATGGCTACACCTTC.

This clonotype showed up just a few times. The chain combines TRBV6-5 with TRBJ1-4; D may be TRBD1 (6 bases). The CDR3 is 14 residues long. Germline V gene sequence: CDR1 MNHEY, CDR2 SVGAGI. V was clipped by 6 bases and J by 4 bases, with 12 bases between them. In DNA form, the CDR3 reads TGTGCCAGCAGCTTTGCAGGGGTTAATGAAAAACTGTTTTTT. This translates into CASSFAGVNEKLFF.

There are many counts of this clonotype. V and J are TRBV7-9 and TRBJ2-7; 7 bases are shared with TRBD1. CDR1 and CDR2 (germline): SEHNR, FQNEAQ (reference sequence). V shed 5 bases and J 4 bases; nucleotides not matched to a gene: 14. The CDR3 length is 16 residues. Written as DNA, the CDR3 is TGTGCCAGCAGCGTAAGACAGGGTTCCGCAGAATACGAGCAGTACTTC. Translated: CASSVRQGSAEYEQYF.

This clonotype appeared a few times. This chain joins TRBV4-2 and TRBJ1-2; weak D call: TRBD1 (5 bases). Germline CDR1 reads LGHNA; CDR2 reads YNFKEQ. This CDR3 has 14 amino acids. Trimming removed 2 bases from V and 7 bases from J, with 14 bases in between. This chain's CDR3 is CASSQTGGVRGYTF. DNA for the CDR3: TGTGCCAGCAGCCAAACGGGGGGTGTTCGTGGCTACACCTTC.

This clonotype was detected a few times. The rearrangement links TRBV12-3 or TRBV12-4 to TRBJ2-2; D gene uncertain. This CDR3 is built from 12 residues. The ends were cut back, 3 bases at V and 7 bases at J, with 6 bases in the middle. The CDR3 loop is CASSLWGGELFF. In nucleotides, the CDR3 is TGTGCCAGCAGTTTGTGGGGCGGGGAGCTGTTTTTT.

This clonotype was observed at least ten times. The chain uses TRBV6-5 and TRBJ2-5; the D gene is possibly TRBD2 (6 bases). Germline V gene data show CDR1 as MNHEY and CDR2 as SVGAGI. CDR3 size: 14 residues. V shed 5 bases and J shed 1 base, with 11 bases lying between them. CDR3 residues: CASSELAPQETQYF. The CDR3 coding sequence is TGTGCCAGCAGTGAACTAGCACCCCAAGAGACCCAGTACTTC.

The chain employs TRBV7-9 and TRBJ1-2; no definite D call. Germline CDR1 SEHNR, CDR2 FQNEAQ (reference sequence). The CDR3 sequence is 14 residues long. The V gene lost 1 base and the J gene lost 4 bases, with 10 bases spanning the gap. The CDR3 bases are TGTGCCAGCAGCTTAGAGGCAGGACTCTATGGCTACACCTTC. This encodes CASSLEAGLYGYTF. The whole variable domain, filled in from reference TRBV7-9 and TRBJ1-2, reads DTGVSQNPRHKITKRGQNVTFRCDPISEHNRLYWYRQTLGQGPEFLTYFQNEAQLEKSRLLSDRFSAERPKGSFSTLEIQRTEQGDSAMYLCASSLEAGLYGYTFGSGTRLTVV.

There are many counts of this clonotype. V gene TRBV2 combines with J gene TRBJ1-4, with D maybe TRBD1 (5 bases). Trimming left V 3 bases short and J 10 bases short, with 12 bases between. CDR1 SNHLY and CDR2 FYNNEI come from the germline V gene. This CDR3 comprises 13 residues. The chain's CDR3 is CASSERGDGKLFF. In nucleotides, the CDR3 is TGTGCCAGCAGTGAGAGGGGAGACGGAAAACTGTTTTTT.

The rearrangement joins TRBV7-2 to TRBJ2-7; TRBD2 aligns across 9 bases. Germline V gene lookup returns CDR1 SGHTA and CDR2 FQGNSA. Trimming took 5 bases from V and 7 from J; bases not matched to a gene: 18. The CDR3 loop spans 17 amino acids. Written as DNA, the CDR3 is TGTGCCAGCAGCCCTCACCTTAGCGGGAGCCCTCCTAGGGAGCAGTACTTC. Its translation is CASSPHLSGSPPREQYF.

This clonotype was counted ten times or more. The CDR3 DNA sequence: TGTGCCAGCAGCTCCACCGGGACCGAACCCATCAAGGCCTATGGCTACACCTTC. Its translation: CASSSTGTEPIKAYGYTF. This chain connects TRBV11-2 to TRBJ1-2; possibly TRBD1 for D (5 bases). This CDR3 is built from 18 residues. Looked up from germline, CDR1 is SGHAT and CDR2 is FQNNGV. V was cut by 4 bases and J by 4 bases, with 25 bases left in between.

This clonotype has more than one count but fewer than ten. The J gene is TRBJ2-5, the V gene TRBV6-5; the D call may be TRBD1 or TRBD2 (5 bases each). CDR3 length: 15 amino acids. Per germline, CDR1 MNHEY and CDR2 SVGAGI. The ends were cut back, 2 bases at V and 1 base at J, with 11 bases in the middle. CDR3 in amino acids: CASSYGGRLQETQYF. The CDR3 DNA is TGTGCCAGCAGTTACGGGGGACGCCTCCAAGAGACCCAGTACTTC.

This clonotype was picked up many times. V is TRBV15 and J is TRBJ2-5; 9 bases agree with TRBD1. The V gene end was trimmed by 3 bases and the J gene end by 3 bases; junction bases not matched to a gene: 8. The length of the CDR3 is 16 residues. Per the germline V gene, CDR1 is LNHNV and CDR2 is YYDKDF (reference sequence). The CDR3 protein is CATSRGYTGGEETQYF. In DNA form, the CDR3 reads TGTGCCACCAGCAGGGGGTACACAGGGGGCGAAGAGACCCAGTACTTC.

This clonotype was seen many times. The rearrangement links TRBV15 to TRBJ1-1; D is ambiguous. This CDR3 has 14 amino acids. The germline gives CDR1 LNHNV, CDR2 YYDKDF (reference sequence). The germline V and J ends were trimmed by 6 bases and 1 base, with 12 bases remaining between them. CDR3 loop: CATSPQTPNTEAFF. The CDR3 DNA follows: TGTGCCACCAGTCCACAGACCCCGAACACTGAAGCTTTCTTT.

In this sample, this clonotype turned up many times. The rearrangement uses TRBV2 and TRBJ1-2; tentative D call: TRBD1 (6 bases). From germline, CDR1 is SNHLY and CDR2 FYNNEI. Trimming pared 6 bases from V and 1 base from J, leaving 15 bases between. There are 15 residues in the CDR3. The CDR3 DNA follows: TGTGCCAGCAGAGCCGACAGGAACCGTAACTATGGCTACACCTTC. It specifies CASRADRNRNYGYTF.

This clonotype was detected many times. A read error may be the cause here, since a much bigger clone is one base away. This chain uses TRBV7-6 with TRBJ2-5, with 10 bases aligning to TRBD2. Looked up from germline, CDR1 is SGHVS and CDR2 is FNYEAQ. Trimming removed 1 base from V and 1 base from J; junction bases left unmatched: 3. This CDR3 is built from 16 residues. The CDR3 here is CASSLGASGGQETQYF. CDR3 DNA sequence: TGTGCCAGCAGCTTAGGGGCTAGCGGGGGCCAAGAGACCCAGTACTTC.

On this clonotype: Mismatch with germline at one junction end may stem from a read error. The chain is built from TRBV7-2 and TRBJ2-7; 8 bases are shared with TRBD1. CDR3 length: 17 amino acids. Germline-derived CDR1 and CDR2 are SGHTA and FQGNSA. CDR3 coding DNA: TGTGCCAGCAGCTTGGGCGGTCAGGGGGCAGGGACCGGGGAGCTGTACTTC. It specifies CASSLGGQGAGTGELYF.

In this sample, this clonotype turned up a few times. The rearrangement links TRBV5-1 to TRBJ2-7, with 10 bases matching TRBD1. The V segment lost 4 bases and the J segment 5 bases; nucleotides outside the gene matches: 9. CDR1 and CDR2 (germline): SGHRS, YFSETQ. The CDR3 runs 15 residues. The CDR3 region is CASSREGQGYDEQYF. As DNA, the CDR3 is TGCGCCAGCAGCCGAGAGGGACAGGGGTATGACGAGCAGTACTTC.

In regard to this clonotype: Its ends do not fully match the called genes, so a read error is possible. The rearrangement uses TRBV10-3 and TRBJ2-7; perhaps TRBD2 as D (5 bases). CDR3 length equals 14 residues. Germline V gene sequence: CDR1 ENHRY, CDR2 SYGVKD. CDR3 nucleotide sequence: TGTGCCATTCAGCAGCCGGGAACCCCCTTCGAGCAGTATTTC. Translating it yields CAIQQPGTPFEQYF.

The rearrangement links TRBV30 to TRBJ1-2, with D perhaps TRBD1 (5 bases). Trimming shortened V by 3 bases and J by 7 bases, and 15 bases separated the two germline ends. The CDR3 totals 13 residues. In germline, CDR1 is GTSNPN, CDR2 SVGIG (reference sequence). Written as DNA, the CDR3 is TGTGCCTGGAGCCCCGGGGCAGATTTTGGCTACACCTTC. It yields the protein CAWSPGADFGYTF.

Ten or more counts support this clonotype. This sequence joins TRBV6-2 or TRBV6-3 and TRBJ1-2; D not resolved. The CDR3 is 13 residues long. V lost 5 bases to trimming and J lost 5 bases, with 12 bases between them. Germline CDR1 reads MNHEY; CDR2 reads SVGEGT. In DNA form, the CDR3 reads TGTGCCAGCAGTCCTTCAGACGGTTATGGCTACACCTTC. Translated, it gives CASSPSDGYGYTF.

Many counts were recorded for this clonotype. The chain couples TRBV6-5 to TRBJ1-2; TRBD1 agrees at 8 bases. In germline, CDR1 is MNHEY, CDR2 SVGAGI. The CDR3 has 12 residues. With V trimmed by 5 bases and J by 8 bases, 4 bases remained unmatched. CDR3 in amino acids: CASSRGTGGYTF. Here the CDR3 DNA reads TGTGCCAGCAGTCGCGGGACAGGAGGCTACACCTTC.

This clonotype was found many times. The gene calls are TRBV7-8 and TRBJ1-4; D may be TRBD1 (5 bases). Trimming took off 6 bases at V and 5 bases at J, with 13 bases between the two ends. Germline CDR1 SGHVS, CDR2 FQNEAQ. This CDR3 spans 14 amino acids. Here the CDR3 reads CASREGPANEKLFF. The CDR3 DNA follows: TGTGCCAGCAGGGAGGGACCAGCCAATGAAAAACTGTTTTTT.

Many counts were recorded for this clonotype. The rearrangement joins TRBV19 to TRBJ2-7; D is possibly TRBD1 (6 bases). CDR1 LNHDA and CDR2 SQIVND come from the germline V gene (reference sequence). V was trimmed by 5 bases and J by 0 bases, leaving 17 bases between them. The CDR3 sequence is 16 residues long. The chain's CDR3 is CASSLRDISYSYEQYF. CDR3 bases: TGTGCCAGTAGTCTCCGGGACATCAGCTACTCCTACGAGCAGTACTTC.

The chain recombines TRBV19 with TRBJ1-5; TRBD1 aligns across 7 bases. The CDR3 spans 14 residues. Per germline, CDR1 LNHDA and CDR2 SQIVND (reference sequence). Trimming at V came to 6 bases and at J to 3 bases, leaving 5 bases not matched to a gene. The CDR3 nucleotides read TGTGCCAGTAGGCCCACAGGGGCCAATCAGCCCCAGCATTTT. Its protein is CASRPTGANQPQHF. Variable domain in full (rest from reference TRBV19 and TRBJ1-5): DGGITQSPKYLFRKEGQNVTLSCEQNLNHDAMYWYRQDPGQGLRLIYYSQIVNDFQKGDIAEGYSVSREKKESFPLTVTSAQKNPTAFYLCASRPTGANQPQHFGDGTRLSIL.